This T cell receptor (beta chain) was identified in a study of T-cell reconstitution after alpha-beta-depleted transplantation in children. Study-level results: At one year after transplant, newly produced T cells mostly accounted for T-cell counts and diversity. Alpha-beta T cells present about two months after transplant were reported to originate from several hundred expanded graft clones. Surviving thymic progenitors and recipient T cells were the source of high TCRbeta diversity at day 60 in some patients.

Researchers prepared the TCRbeta library using unique molecular identifiers, the study reports. TCRdb passed the PCR reads through MiXCR, listing each CDR3 protein once. The table records about 74,000 distinct CDR3 sequences, roughly 13% of them present only once. The V and J ends lost 1 base and 0 bases, in that order; junction bases with no gene match: 5. The CDR3 extends over 18 amino acids. CDR1 is SGHAT, CDR2 FQDESV, per germline (reference sequence). In its sample, this clonotype was seen a few times. What it recognizes is unknown. Specimen: PBMCs, mostly from graft donor cells, collected 180 days after TCRalphabeta/CD19-depleted stem cell transplant. The TCR was taken from a male patient between 2 and 10 years old who had a stem cell transplant for acute lymphoblastic leukemia, so the T cells may come from the graft donor. V gene TRBV11-1 combines with J gene TRBJ2-1, with 11 positions matching TRBD2. The CDR3 here is CASSLGLAGTFSYNEQFF. The CDR3 bases are TGTGCCAGCAGCTTAGGACTAGCGGGGACCTTCTCCTACAATGAGCAGTTCTTC.